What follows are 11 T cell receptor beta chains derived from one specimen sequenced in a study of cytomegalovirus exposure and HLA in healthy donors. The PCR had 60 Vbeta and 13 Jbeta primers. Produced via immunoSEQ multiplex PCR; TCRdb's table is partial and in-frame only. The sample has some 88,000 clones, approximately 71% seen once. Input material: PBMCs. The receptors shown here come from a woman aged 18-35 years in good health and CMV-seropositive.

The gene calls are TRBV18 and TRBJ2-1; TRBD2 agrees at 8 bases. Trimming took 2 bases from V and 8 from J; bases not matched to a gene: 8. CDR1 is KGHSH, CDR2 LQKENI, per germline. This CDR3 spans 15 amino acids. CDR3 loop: CASSPFGLAGDEQFF. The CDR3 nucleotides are TGTGCCAGCTCACCATTCGGACTAGCAGGCGATGAGCAGTTCTTC.

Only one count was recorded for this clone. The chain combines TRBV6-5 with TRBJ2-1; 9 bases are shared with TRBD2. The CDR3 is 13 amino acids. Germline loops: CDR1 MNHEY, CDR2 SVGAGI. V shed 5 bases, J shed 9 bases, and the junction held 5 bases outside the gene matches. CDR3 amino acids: CASSPNSGGEQFF. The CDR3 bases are TGTGCCAGCAGTCCGAATAGCGGGGGTGAGCAGTTCTTC.

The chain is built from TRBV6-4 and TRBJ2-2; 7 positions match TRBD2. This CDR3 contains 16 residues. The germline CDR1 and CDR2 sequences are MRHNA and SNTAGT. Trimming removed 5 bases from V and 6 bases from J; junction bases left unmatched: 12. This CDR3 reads CASSPGLEDGAGELFF. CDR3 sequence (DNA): TGTGCCAGCAGTCCCGGACTAGAAGATGGTGCCGGGGAGCTGTTTTTT.

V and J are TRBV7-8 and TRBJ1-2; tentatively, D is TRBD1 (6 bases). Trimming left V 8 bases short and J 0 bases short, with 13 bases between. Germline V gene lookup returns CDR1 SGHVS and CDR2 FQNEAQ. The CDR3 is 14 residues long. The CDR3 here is CASARGDTNYGYTF. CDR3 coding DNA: TGTGCCAGCGCGCGGGGGGACACTAACTATGGCTACACCTTC.

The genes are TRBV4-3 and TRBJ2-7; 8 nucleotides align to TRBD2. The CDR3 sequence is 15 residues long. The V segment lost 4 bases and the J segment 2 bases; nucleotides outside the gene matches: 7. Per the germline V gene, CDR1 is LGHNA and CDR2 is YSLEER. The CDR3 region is CASSRGTGGTYEQYF. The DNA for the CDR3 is TGCGCCAGCAGCCGAGGGACGGGGGGGACCTACGAGCAGTACTTC.

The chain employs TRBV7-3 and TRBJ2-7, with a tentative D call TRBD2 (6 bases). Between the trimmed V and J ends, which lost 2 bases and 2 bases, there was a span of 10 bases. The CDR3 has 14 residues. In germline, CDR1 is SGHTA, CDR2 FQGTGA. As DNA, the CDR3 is TGTGCCAGCAGCTTAGGGGCGGGGCCCTACGAGCAGTACTTC. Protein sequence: CASSLGAGPYEQYF.

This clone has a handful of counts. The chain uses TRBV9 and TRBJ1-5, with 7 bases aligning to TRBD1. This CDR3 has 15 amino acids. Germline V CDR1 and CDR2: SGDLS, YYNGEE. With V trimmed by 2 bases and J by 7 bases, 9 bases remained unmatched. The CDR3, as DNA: TGTGCCAGCAGCGTTTCGGGACAGTCTACCCAGCCCCAGCATTTT. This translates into CASSVSGQSTQPQHF.

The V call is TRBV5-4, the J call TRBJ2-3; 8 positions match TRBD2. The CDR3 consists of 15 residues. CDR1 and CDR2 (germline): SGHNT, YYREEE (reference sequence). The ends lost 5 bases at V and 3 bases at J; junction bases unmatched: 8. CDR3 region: CASRAAGGGTDTQYF. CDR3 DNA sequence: TGTGCCAGCAGGGCGGCGGGAGGTGGGACAGATACGCAGTATTTT.

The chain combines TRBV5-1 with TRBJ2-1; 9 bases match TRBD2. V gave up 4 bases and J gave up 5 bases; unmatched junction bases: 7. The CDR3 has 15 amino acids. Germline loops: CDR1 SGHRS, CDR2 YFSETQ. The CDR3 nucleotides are TGCGCCAGCAGCCTCCGGACTAGCGCAGACAATGAGCAGTTCTTC. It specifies CASSLRTSADNEQFF. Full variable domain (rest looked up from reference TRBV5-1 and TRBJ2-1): KAGVTQTPRYLIKTRGQQVTLSCSPISGHRSVSWYQQTPGQGLQFLFEYFSETQRNKGNFPGRFSGRQFSNSRSEMNVSTLELGDSALYLCASSLRTSADNEQFFGPGTRLTVL.

This CDR3 reads CASSWAFNSNQPQHF. The CDR3, as DNA: TGTGCCAGTAGTTGGGCTTTTAATAGCAATCAGCCCCAGCATTTT. J is TRBJ1-5 and V is TRBV19; D gene ambiguous. Germline assignment: CDR1 LNHDA and CDR2 SQIVND (reference sequence). The CDR3 spans 15 residues. V lost 5 bases, J lost 0 bases, and 11 bases lay in between.

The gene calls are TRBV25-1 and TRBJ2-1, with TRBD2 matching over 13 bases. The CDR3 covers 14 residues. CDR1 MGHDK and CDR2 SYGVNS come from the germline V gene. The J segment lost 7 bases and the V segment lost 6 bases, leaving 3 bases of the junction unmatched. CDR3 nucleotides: TGTGCCAGCAGCGGGACTAGCGGGATAAATGAGCAGTTCTTC. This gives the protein CASSGTSGINEQFF.